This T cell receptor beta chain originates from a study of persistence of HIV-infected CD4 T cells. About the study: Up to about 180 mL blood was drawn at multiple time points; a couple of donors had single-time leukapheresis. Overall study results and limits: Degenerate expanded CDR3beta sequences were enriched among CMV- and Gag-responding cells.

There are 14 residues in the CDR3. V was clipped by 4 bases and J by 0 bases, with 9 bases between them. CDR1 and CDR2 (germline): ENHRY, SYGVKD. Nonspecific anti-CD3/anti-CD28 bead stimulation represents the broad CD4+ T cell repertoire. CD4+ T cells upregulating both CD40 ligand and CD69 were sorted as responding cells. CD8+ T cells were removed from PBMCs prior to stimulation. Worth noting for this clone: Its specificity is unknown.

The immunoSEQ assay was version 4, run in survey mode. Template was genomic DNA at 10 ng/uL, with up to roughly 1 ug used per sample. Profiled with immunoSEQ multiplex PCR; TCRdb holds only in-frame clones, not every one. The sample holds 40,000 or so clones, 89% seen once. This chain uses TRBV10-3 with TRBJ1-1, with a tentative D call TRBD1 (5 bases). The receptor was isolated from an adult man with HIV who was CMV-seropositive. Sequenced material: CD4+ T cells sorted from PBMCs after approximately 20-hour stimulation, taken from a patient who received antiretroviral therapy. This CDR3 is CAISGGTVNTEAFF. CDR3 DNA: TGTGCCATCAGTGGCGGGACGGTGAACACTGAAGCTTTCTTT.